A single sample is the source of the 26 T cell receptor beta chains below, sequenced in a study of shared clonotypes between healthy human individuals. The data were produced by immunoSEQ multiplex PCR, yet TCRdb's version contains in-frame clones alone and is incomplete. The data hold a few million clones, with approximately 90% observed a single time. Sequences were obtained from naive CD4+ T cells from PBMCs. As for subset: CD45RA+ positively selected. The receptors derive from a man between 18 and 29 years old in good health. Some clones in this sample may be carry-over from other donors' samples.

Of note for this clone: The sample has other DNA sequences that encode this CDR3 too. V and J are TRBV27 and TRBJ1-4, with 7 bases that match TRBD1. CDR3 length equals 13 residues. Germline V gene data show CDR1 as MNHEY and CDR2 as SMNVEV (reference sequence). The J segment lost 8 bases and the V segment lost 6 bases, leaving 6 bases of the junction unmatched. CDR3 in DNA: TGTGCCAGCAGCTCCCAGGGGGGGGAAAAACTGTTTTTT. Protein product: CASSSQGGEKLFF.

This chain links TRBV28 with TRBJ2-1, with 10 bases identical to TRBD1. J was trimmed by 9 bases and V by 4 bases; bases with no gene match: 12. CDR1 MDHEN and CDR2 SYDVKM come from the germline V gene. The CDR3 contains 16 residues. The CDR3 DNA reads as TGTGCCAGCAGTTACGCCGCGGGACAGGGGAGGGGTGAGCAGTTCTTC. Protein product: CASSYAAGQGRGEQFF.

This chain joins TRBV7-3 and TRBJ2-1; 10 nucleotides agree with TRBD2. Germline lookup yields CDR1 SGHTA and CDR2 FQGTGA. This CDR3 contains 17 residues. V gave up 5 bases and J gave up 3 bases; unmatched junction bases: 10. The DNA for the CDR3 is TGTGCCAGCAGCCCCAAGGCCAGCGGGAGGGGCTACAATGAGCAGTTCTTC. Protein: CASSPKASGRGYNEQFF.

This clone was seen just once. The V and J genes are TRBV7-2 and TRBJ1-5; D unresolved. The CDR3 is 14 residues long. Germline CDR1 SGHTA, CDR2 FQGNSA. The V end lost 2 bases, the J end lost 3 bases, and 8 bases lay between the germline ends. The CDR3, as DNA: TGTGCCAGCAGCTTAAGGGAACTCAATCAGCCCCAGCATTTT. Amino acid sequence: CASSLRELNQPQHF.

The chain uses TRBV11-2 and TRBJ2-7; TRBD1 agrees at 10 bases. This CDR3 has 17 residues. The germline gives CDR1 SGHAT, CDR2 FQNNGV. V lost 3 bases, J lost 0 bases, and 8 bases stayed unmatched. The CDR3 region is CASSFRSGTGDSYEQYF. CDR3 in DNA: TGTGCCAGCAGCTTCCGATCCGGGACAGGGGACTCCTACGAGCAGTACTTC. Full variable domain (missing parts from reference TRBV11-2 and TRBJ2-7): EAGVAQSPRYKIIEKRQSVAFWCNPISGHATLYWYQQILGQGPKLLIQFQNNGVVDDSQLPKDRFSAERLKGVDSTLKIQPAKLEDSAVYLCASSFRSGTGDSYEQYFGPGTRLTVT.

The chain couples TRBV6-1 to TRBJ1-5; D gene unclear. CDR3 length: 13 residues. CDR1 and CDR2 from the germline V gene are MNHNS and SASEGT. V was cut by 2 bases and J by 6 bases, with 8 bases left in between. CDR3 in DNA: TGTGCCAGCAGTGAAAACGGGTTTCAGCCCCAGCATTTT. Protein sequence: CASSENGFQPQHF.

The chain uses TRBV5-1 and TRBJ1-2; D remains unclear. The V and J ends lost 0 bases and 6 bases respectively, with 21 bases between them. The CDR3 consists of 17 residues. Germline lookup yields CDR1 SGHRS and CDR2 YFSETQ. The CDR3 bases are TGCGCCAGCAGCTTGGATCCTCGGGTTTTCGGCCTTGATGGCTACACCTTC. As protein: CASSLDPRVFGLDGYTF.

The J gene is TRBJ2-1, the V gene TRBV11-2; D possibly matches TRBD1 or TRBD2 (5 bases each). Trimming removed 5 bases at V and 6 bases at J, with 17 bases between. From germline, CDR1 is SGHAT and CDR2 FQNNGV. The CDR3 totals 15 residues. The CDR3 region is CASSPVRGFGNEQFF. CDR3 bases: TGTGCCAGCAGCCCCGTGAGGGGATTCGGCAATGAGCAGTTCTTC. Full variable domain (rest looked up from reference TRBV11-2 and TRBJ2-1): EAGVAQSPRYKIIEKRQSVAFWCNPISGHATLYWYQQILGQGPKLLIQFQNNGVVDDSQLPKDRFSAERLKGVDSTLKIQPAKLEDSAVYLCASSPVRGFGNEQFFGPGTRLTVL.

For this clone: The identical CDR3 is also encoded by other nucleotide sequences in the sample. The rearrangement links TRBV7-2 to TRBJ2-7; the match to TRBD2 covers 8 bases. Germline V gene lookup returns CDR1 SGHTA and CDR2 FQGNSA. V shed 1 base, J shed 2 bases, and the junction held 4 bases outside the gene matches. The CDR3 runs to 15 residues. The CDR3 spells CASSLGRGLAYEQYF. Written as DNA, the CDR3 is TGTGCCAGCAGCTTAGGGCGGGGACTAGCCTACGAGCAGTACTTC.

J is TRBJ1-4 and V is TRBV15; no clear D gene. The CDR3 is made up of 13 amino acids. Germline V lookup: CDR1 LNHNV, CDR2 YYDKDF (reference sequence). Trimming shortened V by 1 base and J by 5 bases, and 5 bases separated the two germline ends. The CDR3: CATSRGRNEKLFF. The CDR3, as DNA: TGTGCCACCAGCAGAGGTAGAAATGAAAAACTGTTTTTT.

V gene TRBV9 combines with J gene TRBJ1-1; tentatively, D is TRBD1 (6 bases). V was clipped by 3 bases and J by 0 bases, with 30 bases between them. The CDR3 spans 21 residues. Germline V lookup: CDR1 SGDLS, CDR2 YYNGEE. The CDR3 spells CASSERAPGFWQGRVNTEAFF. The CDR3 DNA is TGTGCCAGCAGCGAAAGAGCTCCCGGCTTTTGGCAGGGGAGAGTGAACACTGAAGCTTTCTTT.

The CDR3, as DNA: TGTGCCAGCAGCACCCCCTTGGGGGGCGGCTCTGGAAACACCATATATTTT. Protein product: CASSTPLGGGSGNTIYF. The chain carries TRBV28 and TRBJ1-3; D perhaps matches TRBD1 (6 bases). CDR3 size: 17 residues. Germline loops: CDR1 MDHEN, CDR2 SYDVKM. The germline V and J ends were trimmed by 6 bases and 0 bases, with 18 bases remaining between them. Variable domain in full (rest from reference TRBV28 and TRBJ1-3): DVKVTQSSRYLVKRTGEKVFLECVQDMDHENMFWYRQDPGLGLRLIYFSYDVKMKEKGDIPEGYSVSREKKERFSLILESASTNQTSMYLCASSTPLGGGSGNTIYFGEGSWLTVV.

The chain is built from TRBV4-1 and TRBJ2-3; 7 bases map to TRBD1. CDR3 size: 14 residues. The V gene end was trimmed by 4 bases and the J gene end by 0 bases; junction bases not matched to a gene: 1. CDR1 is MGHRA, CDR2 YSYEKL, per germline. Here the CDR3 DNA reads TGCGCCAGCAGCCCGACAGGGAGCACAGATACGCAGTATTTT. This encodes CASSPTGSTDTQYF.

The chain recombines TRBV23-1 with TRBJ2-1; perhaps TRBD2 as D (6 bases). TRBV23-1 is classed as an ORF, of uncertain function. The V gene lost 0 bases and the J gene lost 7 bases, with 10 bases spanning the gap. The CDR3 extends over 14 amino acids. DNA of the CDR3: TGCGCCAGCAGTCAATCCAGGGCGGGAAATGAGCAGTTCTTC. Translated, it gives CASSQSRAGNEQFF.

The chain couples TRBV30 to TRBJ2-3; 9 positions match TRBD2. V was pared by 8 bases and J by 4 bases, with 10 bases of the junction left unmatched. The CDR3 contains 14 residues. CDR1 GTSNPN and CDR2 SVGIG come from the germline V gene (reference sequence). CDR3 coding DNA: TGTGCCGGGGGTTTAGCGGGAGTGGCAGATACGCAGTATTTT. It encodes CAGGLAGVADTQYF.

This chain connects TRBV28 to TRBJ2-2; TRBD1 is a possible D gene (6 bases). Trimming removed 4 bases at V and 5 bases at J, with 14 bases between. The germline V gene has CDR1 MDHEN and CDR2 SYDVKM. CDR3 length: 15 residues. This CDR3 reads CASSSPNRETGELFF. The CDR3 DNA sequence: TGTGCCAGCAGTTCCCCAAACAGGGAAACCGGGGAGCTGTTTTTT.

The CDR3 sequence is CASSPGGLAGVWEQYF. The CDR3 region has the DNA TGTGCCAGCAGCCCAGGGGGACTAGCGGGAGTGTGGGAGCAGTACTTC. The genes are TRBV5-5 and TRBJ2-7; 14 nucleotides match TRBD2. CDR3 length equals 16 residues. CDR1 SGHKS and CDR2 YYEKEE come from the germline V gene (reference sequence). Trimming took 4 bases from V and 7 from J; bases not matched to a gene: 10.

The gene calls are TRBV30 and TRBJ1-1; perhaps TRBD1 as D (5 bases). The CDR3 extends over 13 amino acids. The V gene's germline CDR1 is GTSNPN and CDR2 SVGIG (reference sequence). V lost 0 bases, J lost 11 bases, and 16 bases lay in between. Here the CDR3 DNA reads TGTGCCTGGAGTGTTTCGGGGACCACCGGTGCTTTCTTT. It encodes CAWSVSGTTGAFF.

The V gene is TRBV14, the J gene TRBJ2-3; D not certain. In germline, CDR1 is SGHDN, CDR2 FVKESK. The CDR3 consists of 12 residues. Trimming removed 0 bases from V and 2 bases from J, with 0 bases in between. CDR3 loop: CASSQDTDTQYF. CDR3 DNA sequence: TGTGCCAGCAGCCAAGACACAGATACGCAGTATTTT. The whole variable domain, filled in from reference TRBV14 and TRBJ2-3, reads EAGVTQFPSHSVIEKGQTVTLRCDPISGHDNLYWYRRVMGKEIKFLLHFVKESKQDESGMPNNRFLAERTGGTYSTLKVQPAELEDSGVYFCASSQDTDTQYFGPGTRLTVL.

This chain links TRBV5-1 with TRBJ2-1; no clear D gene. The germline gives CDR1 SGHRS, CDR2 YFSETQ. Trimming removed 4 bases at V and 0 bases at J, with 11 bases between. The CDR3 extends over 15 amino acids. The CDR3 nucleotides read TGCGCCAGCAGCCCCGTTGCTACCTCCTACAATGAGCAGTTCTTC. Translated: CASSPVATSYNEQFF.

The chain carries TRBV6-1 and TRBJ2-7, with D perhaps TRBD1 or TRBD2 (5 bases each). This CDR3 has 14 residues. V shed 9 bases and J shed 0 bases, with 15 bases lying between them. Per germline, CDR1 MNHNS and CDR2 SASEGT. The CDR3 region is CASRRFGTSYEQYF. In nucleotides, the CDR3 is TGTGCCAGTCGAAGATTCGGGACCTCCTACGAGCAGTACTTC.

This clone occurred once. V is TRBV28 and J is TRBJ1-5; TRBD1 matches 7 bases. V lost 6 bases, J lost 0 bases, and 8 bases stayed unmatched. Germline values: CDR1 MDHEN, CDR2 SYDVKM. This CDR3 region has 16 residues. CDR3 loop: CASSPYGTASNQPQHF. CDR3 sequence (DNA): TGTGCCAGCAGCCCCTACGGGACAGCTAGCAATCAGCCCCAGCATTTT.

The J gene is TRBJ1-2, the V gene TRBV19; D not certain. Looked up from germline, CDR1 is LNHDA and CDR2 is SQIVND (reference sequence). There are 18 residues in the CDR3. V lost 1 base, J lost 6 bases, and 24 bases lay in between. CDR3 DNA: TGTGCCAGTAGTATAGCAGGCGGGCCCCCTTGGAAGGAGAATGGCTACACCTTC. Translated, it gives CASSIAGGPPWKENGYTF.

This clone was found once. The chain has TRBV27 and TRBJ2-5; 7 bases are shared with TRBD1. The ends lost 5 bases at V and 2 bases at J; junction bases unmatched: 2. CDR3 length equals 13 residues. Germline V gene lookup returns CDR1 MNHEY and CDR2 SMNVEV (reference sequence). The CDR3 DNA sequence: TGTGCCAGCAGTACGGGACAGCAAGAGACCCAGTACTTC. Translating gives CASSTGQQETQYF.

The chain couples TRBV28 to TRBJ2-5, with a tentative D call TRBD1 (6 bases). This CDR3 is 14 amino acids long. Germline V lookup: CDR1 MDHEN, CDR2 SYDVKM. The V end lost 5 bases, the J end lost 5 bases, and 15 bases lay between the germline ends. CDR3: CASSPIRGQETQYF. CDR3 in DNA: TGTGCCAGCAGTCCCATCAGGGGCCAGGAGACCCAGTACTTC.

The chain combines TRBV23-1 with TRBJ1-4; weak D call: TRBD1 (5 bases). TRBV23-1 is an open reading frame, and its role is uncertain. Trimming shortened V by 0 bases and J by 0 bases, and 14 bases separated the two germline ends. This CDR3 contains 18 residues. DNA for the CDR3: TGCGCCAGCAGTCAATCCCAGGGATGGGTAGCAACTAATGAAAAACTGTTTTTT. Translation: CASSQSQGWVATNEKLFF.